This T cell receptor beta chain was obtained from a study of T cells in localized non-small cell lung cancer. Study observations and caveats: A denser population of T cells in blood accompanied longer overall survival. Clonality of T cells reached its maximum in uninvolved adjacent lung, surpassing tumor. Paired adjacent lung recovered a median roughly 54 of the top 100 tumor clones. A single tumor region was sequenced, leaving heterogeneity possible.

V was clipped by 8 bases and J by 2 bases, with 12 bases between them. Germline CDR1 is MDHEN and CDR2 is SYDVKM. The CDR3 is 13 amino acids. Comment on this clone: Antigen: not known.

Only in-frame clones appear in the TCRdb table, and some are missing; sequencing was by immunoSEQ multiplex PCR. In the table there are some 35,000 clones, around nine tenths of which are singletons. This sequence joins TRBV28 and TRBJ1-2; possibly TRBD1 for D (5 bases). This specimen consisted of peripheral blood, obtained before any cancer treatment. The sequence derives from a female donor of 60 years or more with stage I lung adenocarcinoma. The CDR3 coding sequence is TGTGCCAGCTACAGGTTAGGGAACTATGGCTACACCTTC. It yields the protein CASYRLGNYGYTF.